The clone carrying this T cell receptor (beta chain) was detected many times. As yet, its antigen is unknown. Incorporated into the TCR beta cDNA libraries were unique molecular identifiers, which served to reduce PCR and sequencing biases. The T cell input of 1 to 10 million gave roughly 0.5 million cDNA molecules. TCRdb processed the PCR reads anew with MiXCR; each CDR3 protein has one entry. Of approximately 360,000 distinct CDR3 sequences listed, roughly 36% are singletons. These data originate in a study of post-analysis software for immune sequencing data. In the study overall: Included courses were relapsing-remitting and secondary progressive multiple sclerosis; progressive-relapsing multiple sclerosis was also included. Study-wide results and limits: Samples from a shared batch, those prepared together, strongly co-clustered by F measure. Elevated frequency relative to controls characterized 4 or 5 TRBV segments in patients, TRBV5-6, TRBV5-1 and TRBV20-1 among them. In multiple sclerosis, normalized Chao1 diversity was significantly below that of controls.

Trimming cost V 0 bases and J 0 bases, with 6 bases left between them. The CDR3 is 14 amino acids. The germline CDR1 and CDR2 sequences are MNHNS and SASEGT. Material: blood. The source of this sequence is a girl aged 5 to 17 with multiple sclerosis. The chain has TRBV6-1 and TRBJ2-7, with D perhaps matching TRBD1 (6 bases). The CDR3 DNA is TGTGCCAGCAGTGAAGCGGGGGCCTCCTACGAGCAGTACTTC. This codes for CASSEAGASYEQYF.